These T cell receptor beta chains were read from a single sample in a study of T cell changes during pregnancy in multiple sclerosis. Sequenced by immunoSEQ multiplex PCR; TCRdb stores in-frame clones only, minus some. The sample holds 65,000 to 70,000 clones, about 90% seen once. Material: peripheral blood, obtained in the first trimester of pregnancy. The receptor source for this set is a female donor with multiple sclerosis, enrolled in a pregnancy study. The CDR3 runs from the conserved cysteine through the conserved F or W. D genes are given only for firm matches. Clone size is not always given. Where it is, it says once, few, many or a class for expanded clones.

clone size | D gene | J gene | V gene | CDR3 DNA | CDR3 protein
. | TRBD2 | TRBJ2-7 | TRBV7-9 | TGTGCCAGCAGTCGGACTAGCGGGGGAAGCGAGCAGTACTTC | CASSRTSGGSEQYF
. | . | TRBJ1-1 | TRBV2 | TGTGCCAGGACGGAGACCGACGGAGTTAATGAAGCTTTCTTT | CARTETDGVNEAFF
. | . | TRBJ2-2 | TRBV5-1 | TGCGCCAGCAATCCGGAGGGAAACACCGGGGAGCTGTTTTTT | CASNPEGNTGELFF
once | . | TRBJ2-5 | TRBV11-2 | TGTGCCAGCAGCTTCCAGGGGCGAGAGACCCAGTACTTC | CASSFQGRETQYF
. | TRBD2 | TRBJ2-5 | TRBV10-3 | TGTGCCATCAGTGGAACTAGCGGGGGGGAAGAGACCCAGTACTTC | CAISGTSGGEETQYF
. | TRBD2 | TRBJ2-1 | TRBV6-4 | TGTGCCAGCAGTCAGACTAGCGAGCCTTACAATGAGCAGTTCTTC | CASSQTSEPYNEQFF
. | . | TRBJ1-2 | TRBV11-1 | TGTGCCAGCAGCCCGGACACGGTTGGTGGCTACACCTTC | CASSPDTVGGYTF
. | . | TRBJ2-1 | TRBV6-5 | TGTGCCAGCAGTTACGAGGCAGCCGGTGACAATGAGCAGTTCTTC | CASSYEAAGDNEQFF
. | TRBD2 | TRBJ2-1 | TRBV18 | TGTGCCAGCACGCAACTAAGGACTAGCGGGGGGACAAAGTTGAATGAGCAGTTCTTC | CASTQLRTSGGTKLNEQFF
. | . | TRBJ1-1 | TRBV5-4 | TGTGCCAGCAGCTCCCTGGGGGGTCCTGAAGCTTTCTTT | CASSSLGGPEAFF
. | TRBD2 | TRBJ2-1 | TRBV5-1 | TGCGCCAGCAGCCCCGGACTAGCGGGAGCCAATGAGCAGTTCTTC | CASSPGLAGANEQFF
. | TRBD2 | TRBJ2-1 | TRBV10-1 | TGCGCCAGCAGTGAGTCTAGCGGGAGTAATGAGCAGTTCTTC | CASSESSGSNEQFF
few | TRBD2 | TRBJ2-7 | TRBV2 | TGTGCCAGCCGGGGGAGGGACGAGCAGTACTTC | CASRGRDEQYF
. | . | TRBJ2-5 | TRBV11-3 | TGTGCCAGCAGCCATGCCCCGGACAACCAAGAGACCCAGTACTTC | CASSHAPDNQETQYF